This TCR beta chain originates from a study of T-cell memory formation after mild COVID-19. Study results and limitations: Detection of some responders pre-infection suggested pre-existing cross-reactive memory T cells participated. Clones that contracted clustered mainly in CM and EM if CD4+ and in EMRA if CD8+.

V was trimmed by 4 bases and J by 4 bases, leaving 6 bases between them. The CDR3 runs 13 residues. CDR1 is KGHDR, CDR2 SFDVKD, per germline. With constant-segment primers, 5'RACE yielded cDNA libraries of TCR alpha and TCR beta that carried sample barcodes and UMIs. TCRdb itself ran the 5' RACE reads through MiXCR, one entry per CDR3 protein. The sample includes 430,000 or so distinct CDR3 sequences, 20% to 25% of them seen just once. This clonotype was observed a handful of times. What it binds is not known. Sequencing input: PBMCs or a T cell subset sorted from them (not recorded which). The source of this sequence is an adult woman who had mild COVID-19 (a few samples of this study predate the infection). Cell type and time point are not known. The J gene is TRBJ2-2, the V gene TRBV24-1; weak D call: TRBD2 (5 bases). CDR3 residues: CATSEGSTGELFF. The CDR3 DNA reads as TGTGCCACCAGTGAGGGGAGCACCGGGGAGCTGTTTTTT.